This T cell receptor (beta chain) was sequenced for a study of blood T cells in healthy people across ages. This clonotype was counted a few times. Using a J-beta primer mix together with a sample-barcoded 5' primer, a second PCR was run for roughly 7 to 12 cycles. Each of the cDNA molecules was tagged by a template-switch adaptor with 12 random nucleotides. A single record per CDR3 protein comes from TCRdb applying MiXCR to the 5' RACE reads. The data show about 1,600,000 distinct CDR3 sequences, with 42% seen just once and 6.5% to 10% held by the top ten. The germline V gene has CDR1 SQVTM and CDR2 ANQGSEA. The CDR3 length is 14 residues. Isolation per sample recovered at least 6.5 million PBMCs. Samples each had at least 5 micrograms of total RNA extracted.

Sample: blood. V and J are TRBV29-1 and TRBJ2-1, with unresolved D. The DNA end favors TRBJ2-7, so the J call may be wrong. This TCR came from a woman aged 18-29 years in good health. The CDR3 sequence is CSVEDYSPYNEQYF. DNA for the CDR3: TGCAGCGTTGAAGATTACAGCCCCTACAATGAGCAGTACTTC.